Below are 25 T cell receptor beta chains sequenced from a single sample in a study of cytomegalovirus exposure and HLA in healthy donors listed by TCRdb under 2017. The library was prepared using the immunoSEQ multiplex PCR assay. A mixture of 60 forward primers for TCR Vbeta segments and 13 reverse primers for TCR Jbeta segments was used in the multiplex PCR. In TCRdb, the immuneACCESS table is reduced to in-frame sequences with V and J assigned. These tables do not hold every clone; where another copy was compared, an unresolved V gene accounts for under half, and the others remain unexplained. This sample holds approximately 110,000 clones; roughly four fifths were observed only once. The top ten hold around 4% of the sample. Sequencing was performed on PBMCs. These receptor sequences come from a woman aged 45-59 years in good health and CMV-seropositive.

The J gene is TRBJ2-7, the V gene TRBV15; D is unclear. The CDR3 length is 15 residues. Germline lookup yields CDR1 LNHNV and CDR2 YYDKDF (reference sequence). The germline V and J ends were trimmed by 3 bases and 3 bases, with 15 bases remaining between them. CDR3 loop: CATSSTFGSRYEQYF. CDR3 nucleotides: TGTGCCACCAGCAGCACATTTGGCAGTCGCTACGAGCAGTACTTC.

The chain uses TRBV6-6 and TRBJ1-5; D ambiguous. CDR1 is MNHNY, CDR2 SVGAGI, per germline (reference sequence). Trimming left V 4 bases short and J 4 bases short, with 5 bases between. The CDR3 extends over 12 amino acids. The CDR3 here is CASSSPNQPQHF. The CDR3, as DNA: TGTGCCAGCAGTTCCCCTAATCAGCCCCAGCATTTT.

The genes are TRBV9 and TRBJ2-3; 11 nucleotides line up with TRBD1. The trim removed 6 bases at V and 6 bases at J, leaving 15 bases unmatched. CDR3 length equals 17 residues. Germline values: CDR1 SGDLS, CDR2 YYNGEE. The DNA for the CDR3 is TGTGCCAGCACCAAATTCATGGACAGGGGGCGCGCCGATACGCAGTATTTT. Amino acid sequence: CASTKFMDRGRADTQYF. Full variable domain (missing parts from reference TRBV9 and TRBJ2-3): DSGVTQTPKHLITATGQRVTLRCSPRSGDLSVYWYQQSLDQGLQFLIQYYNGEERAKGNILERFSAQQFPDLHSELNLSSLELGDSALYFCASTKFMDRGRADTQYFGPGTRLTVL.

The chain employs TRBV30 and TRBJ2-2, with 11 bases that match TRBD1. Trimming at V came to 3 bases and at J to 5 bases, leaving 8 bases not matched to a gene. CDR3 size: 16 residues. Germline lookup yields CDR1 GTSNPN and CDR2 SVGIG (reference sequence). The DNA of the CDR3 is TGTGCCTGGAGACGAACCGGGACAGGGGGGACCGGGGAGCTGTTTTTT. Translating gives CAWRRTGTGGTGELFF.

This chain joins TRBV25-1 and TRBJ2-5, with D possibly being TRBD2 (6 bases). The CDR3 is made up of 13 amino acids. The V and J ends lost 7 bases and 4 bases respectively, with 13 bases between them. CDR1 MGHDK and CDR2 SYGVNS come from the germline V gene. DNA of the CDR3: TGTGCCAGCAACTGGGGGGTTGGAGAGACCCAGTACTTC. This codes for CASNWGVGETQYF. The variable domain in full, completed from reference TRBV25-1 and TRBJ2-5, reads EADIYQTPRYLVIGTGKKITLECSQTMGHDKMYWYQQDPGMELHLIHYSYGVNSTEKGDLSSESTVSRIRTEHFPLTLESARPSHTSQYLCASNWGVGETQYFGPGTRLLVL.

The V call is TRBV9, the J call TRBJ2-3; 9 bases map to TRBD2. The J segment lost 1 base and the V segment lost 3 bases, leaving 6 bases of the junction unmatched. The V gene's germline CDR1 is SGDLS and CDR2 YYNGEE. The CDR3 consists of 16 residues. This CDR3 is CASSAGAGGRTDTQYF. In DNA, the CDR3 is TGTGCCAGCAGCGCTGGGGCGGGGGGGCGCACAGATACGCAGTATTTT.

This chain connects TRBV4-3 to TRBJ2-7; 9 bases are shared with TRBD1. This CDR3 spans 14 amino acids. In germline, CDR1 is LGHNA, CDR2 YSLEER. V gave up 2 bases and J gave up 5 bases; unmatched junction bases: 4. The CDR3: CASSQRTGDDEQYF. CDR3 nucleotides: TGCGCCAGCAGCCAAAGGACAGGGGACGACGAGCAGTACTTC.

This clone turned up a few times. The chain is built from TRBV9 and TRBJ2-7; TRBD2 might be the D (6 bases). Germline CDR1 and CDR2: SGDLS and YYNGEE. CDR3 size: 15 residues. V shed 0 bases and J shed 2 bases, with 12 bases lying between them. The chain's CDR3 is CASSVGGGAAYEQYF. CDR3 nucleotide sequence: TGTGCCAGCAGCGTAGGTGGAGGGGCGGCCTACGAGCAGTACTTC.

With respect to this clone: One junction end disagrees with the germline gene, perhaps due to a read error. The same CDR3 can be traced to other DNA sequences in this sample. This chain connects TRBV11-2 to TRBJ2-3; 9 bases fit TRBD2. CDR1 is SGHAT, CDR2 FQNNGV, per germline. The CDR3 consists of 10 residues. CDR3 nucleotide sequence: TGTGCCAGCAGCTCGGGACTAGCCGATTTT. This sequence encodes CASSSGLADF.

The chain recombines TRBV21-1 with TRBJ1-6; the table's D call, TRBD1, has no DNA check behind it. TRBV21-1 is shown as a pseudogene. The CDR3 has 17 residues. This CDR3 reads CASSSQAGAPYNSPLHF. DNA for the CDR3: TGTGCCAGCAGCTCCCAGGCTGGGGCACCCTATAATTCACCCCTCCACTTT.

V usage is TRBV7-8 and J usage is TRBJ2-1; maybe TRBD1 (7 bases). The germline V gene encodes CDR1 SGHVS and CDR2 FQNEAQ. This CDR3 contains 12 residues. The V gene lost 8 bases and the J gene lost 9 bases, with 14 bases spanning the gap. The CDR3 sequence is CASRQGLGEQFF. As DNA, the CDR3 is TGTGCCAGCCGACAGGGACTCGGTGAGCAGTTCTTC.

This clone was picked up a small number of times. This chain uses TRBV7-2 with TRBJ1-2, with 9 bases matching TRBD1. Per germline, CDR1 SGHTA and CDR2 FQGNSA. V shed 2 bases and J 6 bases; nucleotides not matched to a gene: 4. CDR3 length: 14 residues. DNA of the CDR3: TGTGCCAGCAGCTTAATGGGACAGGGCCATGGCTACACCTTC. Translated: CASSLMGQGHGYTF.

As to this clone: The junction and the germline gene differ at one end; a read error may be behind it. The chain joins TRBV7-9 to TRBJ1-6; TRBD1 might be the D (5 bases). The germline CDR1 and CDR2 sequences are SEHNR and FQNEAQ (reference sequence). The CDR3 covers 16 residues. CDR3 bases: TGTTCCAGCAGCTTAGACGGTGGGGGAGGGAATTCACCCCTCCACTTT. As protein: CSSSLDGGGGNSPLHF.

J is TRBJ1-1 and V is TRBV6-1; D uncertain. Trimming removed 2 bases from V and 4 bases from J, with 8 bases in between. Germline CDR1 is MNHNS and CDR2 is SASEGT. The CDR3 has 13 residues. The CDR3 reads CASSEQGGTEAFF. As DNA, the CDR3 is TGTGCCAGCAGTGAACAAGGCGGCACTGAAGCTTTCTTT.

CDR3 sequence reads: CASSYGGGSMNTIYF. CDR3 coding DNA: TGTGCCAGCAGTTACGGCGGAGGGTCTATGAACACCATATATTTT. The chain joins TRBV6-5 to TRBJ1-3; D ambiguous. V shed 2 bases and J shed 7 bases, with 15 bases lying between them. Germline CDR1 reads MNHEY; CDR2 reads SVGAGI. The CDR3 runs 15 residues.

The chain uses TRBV6-6 and TRBJ2-5; D uncertain. CDR1 is MNHNY, CDR2 SVGAGI, per germline (reference sequence). The CDR3 runs 15 residues. V gave up 5 bases and J gave up 2 bases, with 15 bases separating them. CDR3 bases: TGTGCCAGCAGTCCCCCGGGTAGCCTGCAAGAGACCCAGTACTTC. Protein sequence: CASSPPGSLQETQYF.

This chain links TRBV15 with TRBJ2-5; the match to TRBD2 covers 7 bases. Germline loops: CDR1 LNHNV, CDR2 YYDKDF (reference sequence). This CDR3 comprises 15 residues. J lost 4 bases, V lost 0 bases, and 5 bases had no gene match. The CDR3 nucleotides read TGTGCCACCAGCAGAGAGTCCCCGGGGGGAGAGACCCAGTACTTC. This encodes CATSRESPGGETQYF. The complete variable domain, with remaining parts taken from reference TRBV15 and TRBJ2-5, reads DAMVIQNPRYQVTQFGKPVTLSCSQTLNHNVMYWYQQKSSQAPKLLFHYYDKDFNNEADTPDNFQSRRPNTSFCFLDIRSPGLGDTAMYLCATSRESPGGETQYFGPGTRLLVL.

This clone was seen more than once but under ten times. The rearrangement uses TRBV10-3 and TRBJ2-2, with TRBD2 matching 9 bases. V was pared by 4 bases and J by 0 bases, with 6 bases of the junction left unmatched. The CDR3 contains 17 residues. Per germline, CDR1 ENHRY and CDR2 SYGVKD. The CDR3 sequence: CAISVSAGGTNTGELFF. Here the CDR3 DNA reads TGTGCCATCAGTGTTAGTGCGGGGGGGACGAACACCGGGGAGCTGTTTTTT.

This clone was counted once. V and J are TRBV10-1 and TRBJ1-1; tentatively, D is TRBD1 (5 bases). The CDR3 length is 13 residues. V dropped 9 bases and J dropped 1 base, with 12 bases sitting between them. Germline V gene sequence: CDR1 WNHNN, CDR2 SYGVQD (reference sequence). CDR3 residues: CARPGLRNTEAFF. CDR3 in DNA: TGCGCCAGGCCGGGACTCAGGAACACTGAAGCTTTCTTT.

The chain links TRBV9 to TRBJ2-3; TRBD2 matches at 9 bases. CDR3 length: 18 amino acids. The V gene's germline CDR1 is SGDLS and CDR2 YYNGEE. With V trimmed by 4 bases and J by 6 bases, 18 bases remained unmatched. In DNA form, the CDR3 reads TGTGCCAGCAGCAAGATCGTAAACAAGGCGGGGGGGCCGGATACGCAGTATTTT. Protein sequence: CASSKIVNKAGGPDTQYF.

The CDR3 bases are TGCGCCAGCAGTGACAGGGGGAGCTCCTACAATGAGCAGTTCTTC. Amino acid sequence: CASSDRGSSYNEQFF. V and J are TRBV10-1 and TRBJ2-1, with 7 bases that match TRBD1. V was pared by 3 bases and J by 0 bases, with 2 bases of the junction left unmatched. Germline assignment: CDR1 WNHNN and CDR2 SYGVQD (reference sequence). The CDR3 spans 15 residues.

This clone has a count of ten or more. The rearrangement uses TRBV6-6 and TRBJ2-7, with TRBD2 matching 10 bases. This CDR3 is built from 14 residues. The germline V gene encodes CDR1 MNHNY and CDR2 SVGAGI (reference sequence). After removal of 6 bases from V and 3 bases from J, the junction contained 5 bases not matched to a gene. The CDR3 nucleotides read TGTGCCAGCAGCCTAGCGGGGGATTACTACGAGCAGTACTTC. It codes for CASSLAGDYYEQYF.

The sample holds one count of this clone. V gene TRBV19 combines with J gene TRBJ2-1; 9 nucleotides line up with TRBD2. Germline V gene lookup returns CDR1 LNHDA and CDR2 SQIVND (reference sequence). There are 13 residues in the CDR3. Trimming cost V 4 bases and J 8 bases; bases outside gene matches: 3. As DNA, the CDR3 is TGTGCCAGTAGTAGATTAGCGGGGGATGAGCAGTTCTTC. Translation gives CASSRLAGDEQFF. Variable domain in full (rest from reference TRBV19 and TRBJ2-1): DGGITQSPKYLFRKEGQNVTLSCEQNLNHDAMYWYRQDPGQGLRLIYYSQIVNDFQKGDIAEGYSVSREKKESFPLTVTSAQKNPTAFYLCASSRLAGDEQFFGPGTRLTVL.

This sequence joins TRBV25-1 and TRBJ1-2; 8 nucleotides line up with TRBD1. V was pared by 4 bases and J by 8 bases, with 6 bases of the junction left unmatched. CDR3 length: 13 residues. The V gene's germline CDR1 is MGHDK and CDR2 SYGVNS. DNA of the CDR3: TGTGCCAGCAGTGCGGACAGGGATTGGGGCTACACCTTC. Translating it yields CASSADRDWGYTF.

The chain employs TRBV30 and TRBJ2-5, with D maybe TRBD2 (7 bases). The ends were cut back, 5 bases at V and 5 bases at J, with 12 bases in the middle. CDR3 size: 12 residues. Germline CDR1 GTSNPN, CDR2 SVGIG (reference sequence). The CDR3 loop is CAWSGGLETQYF. The CDR3 DNA follows: TGTGCCTGGTCGGGGGGCCTGGAGACCCAGTACTTC.